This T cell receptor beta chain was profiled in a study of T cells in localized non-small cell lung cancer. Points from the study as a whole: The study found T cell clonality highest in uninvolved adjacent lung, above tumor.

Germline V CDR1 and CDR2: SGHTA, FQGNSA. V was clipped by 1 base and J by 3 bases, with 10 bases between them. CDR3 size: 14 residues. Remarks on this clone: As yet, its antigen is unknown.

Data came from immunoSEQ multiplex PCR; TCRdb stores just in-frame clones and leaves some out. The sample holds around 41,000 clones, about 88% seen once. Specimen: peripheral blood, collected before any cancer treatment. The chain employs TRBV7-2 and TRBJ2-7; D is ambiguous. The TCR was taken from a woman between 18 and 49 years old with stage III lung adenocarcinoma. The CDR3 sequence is CASSLDAGYYEQYF. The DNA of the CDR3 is TGTGCCAGCAGCTTAGATGCTGGATACTACGAGCAGTACTTC.